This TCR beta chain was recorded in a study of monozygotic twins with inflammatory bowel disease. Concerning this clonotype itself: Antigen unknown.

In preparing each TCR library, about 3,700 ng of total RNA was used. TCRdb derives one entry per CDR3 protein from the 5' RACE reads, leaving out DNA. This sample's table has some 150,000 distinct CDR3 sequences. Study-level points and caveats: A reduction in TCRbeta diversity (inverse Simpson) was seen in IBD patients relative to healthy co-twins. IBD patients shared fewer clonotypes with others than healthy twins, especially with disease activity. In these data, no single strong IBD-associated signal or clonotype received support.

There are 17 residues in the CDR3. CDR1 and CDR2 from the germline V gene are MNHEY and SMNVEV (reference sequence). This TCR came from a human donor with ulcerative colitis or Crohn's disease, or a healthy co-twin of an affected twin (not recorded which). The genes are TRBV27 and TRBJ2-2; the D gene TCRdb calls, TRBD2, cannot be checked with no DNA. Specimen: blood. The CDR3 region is CASTLSGLAGGTGELFF.